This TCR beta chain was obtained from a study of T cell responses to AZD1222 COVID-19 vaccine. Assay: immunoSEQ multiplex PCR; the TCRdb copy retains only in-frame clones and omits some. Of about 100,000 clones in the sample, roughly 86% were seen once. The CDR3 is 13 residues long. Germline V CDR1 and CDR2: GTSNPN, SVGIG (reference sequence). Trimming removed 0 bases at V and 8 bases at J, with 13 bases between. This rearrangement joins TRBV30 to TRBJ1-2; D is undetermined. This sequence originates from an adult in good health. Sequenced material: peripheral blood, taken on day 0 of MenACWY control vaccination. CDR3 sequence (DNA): TGTGCCTGGAGTGTCAAATGGGCAGGCGGCTACACCTTC. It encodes CAWSVKWAGGYTF.